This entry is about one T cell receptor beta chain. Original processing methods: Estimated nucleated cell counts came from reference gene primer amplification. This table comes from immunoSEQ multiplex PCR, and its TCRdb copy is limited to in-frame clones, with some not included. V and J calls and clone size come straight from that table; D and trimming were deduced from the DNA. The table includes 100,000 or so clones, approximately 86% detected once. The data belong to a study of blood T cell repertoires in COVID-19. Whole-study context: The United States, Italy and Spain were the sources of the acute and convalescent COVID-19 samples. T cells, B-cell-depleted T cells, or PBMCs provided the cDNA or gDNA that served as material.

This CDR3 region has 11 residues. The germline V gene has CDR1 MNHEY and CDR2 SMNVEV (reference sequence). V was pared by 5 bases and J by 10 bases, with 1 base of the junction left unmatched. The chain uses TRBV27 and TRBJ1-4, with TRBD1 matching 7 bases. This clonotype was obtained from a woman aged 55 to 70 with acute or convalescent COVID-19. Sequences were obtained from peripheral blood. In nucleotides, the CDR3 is TGTGCCAGCAGTCAGGGGGGAAAACTGTTTTTT. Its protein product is CASSQGGKLFF.